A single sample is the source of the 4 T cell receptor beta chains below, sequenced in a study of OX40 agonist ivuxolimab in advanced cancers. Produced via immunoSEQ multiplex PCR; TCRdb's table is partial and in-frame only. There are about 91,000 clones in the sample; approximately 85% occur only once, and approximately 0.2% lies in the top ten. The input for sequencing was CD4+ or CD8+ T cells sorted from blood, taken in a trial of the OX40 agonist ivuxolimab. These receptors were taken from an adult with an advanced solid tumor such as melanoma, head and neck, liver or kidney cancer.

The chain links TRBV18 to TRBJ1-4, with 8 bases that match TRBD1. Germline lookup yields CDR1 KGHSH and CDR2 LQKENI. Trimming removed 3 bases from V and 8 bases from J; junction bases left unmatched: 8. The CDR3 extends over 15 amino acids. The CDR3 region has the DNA TGTGCCAGCTCACCCCGGACAGGGATACGAGAAAAACTGTTTTTT. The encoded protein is CASSPRTGIREKLFF.

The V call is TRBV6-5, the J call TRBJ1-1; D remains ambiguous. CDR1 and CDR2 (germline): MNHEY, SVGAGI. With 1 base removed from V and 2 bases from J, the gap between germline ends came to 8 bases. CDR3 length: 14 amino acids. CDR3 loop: CASSYFGENTEAFF. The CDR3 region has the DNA TGTGCCAGCAGTTACTTCGGGGAAAACACTGAAGCTTTCTTT.

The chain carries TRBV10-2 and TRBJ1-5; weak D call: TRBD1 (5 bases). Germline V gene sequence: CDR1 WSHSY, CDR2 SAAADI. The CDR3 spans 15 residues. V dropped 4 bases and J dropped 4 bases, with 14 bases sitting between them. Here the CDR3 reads CASSAPGYRNQPQHF. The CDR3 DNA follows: TGCGCCAGCAGTGCCCCAGGGTATCGTAATCAGCCCCAGCATTTT.

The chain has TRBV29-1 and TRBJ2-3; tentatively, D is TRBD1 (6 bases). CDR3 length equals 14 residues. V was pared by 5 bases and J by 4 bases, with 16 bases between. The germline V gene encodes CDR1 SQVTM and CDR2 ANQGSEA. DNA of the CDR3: TGCAGCGTTCGTGCAGGGGCGCGGGCAGATACGCAGTATTTT. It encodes CSVRAGARADTQYF.